This is a list of T cell receptor beta chains from one sample in a study of T cells in Graves' hyperthyroidism and ophthalmopathy. TCRdb passed the multiplex PCR reads through MiXCR, listing each CDR3 protein once. The data hold fewer than 750,000 distinct CDR3 sequences, with about 43% observed a single time. Sequencing input: peripheral blood or thyroid tissue (not recorded which). These receptors all stem from a woman between 18 and 29 years old with Graves' hyperthyroidism. Both conserved end residues are part of each CDR3. Fields, in order: J gene, V gene, clone size, D gene, CDR3 protein, CDR3 DNA. D genes are given only for firm matches. Some rows mark clone size as missing; the rest say once, few, many or name a class of expanded clone.

J: TRBJ2-2; V: TRBV11-3; size: many; D: NA; CDR3: CASSSEASSGELFF; DNA: TGTGCCAGCAGTTCGGAGGCCTCGAGCGGGGAGCTGTTTTTT
J: TRBJ1-5; V: TRBV20-1; size: NA; D: TRBD1; CDR3: CSARPGTGNNEPQHF; DNA: TGCAGTGCTCGTCCCGGGACAGGGAACAATGAGCCCCAGCATTTT
J: TRBJ2-5; V: TRBV7-2; size: few; D: NA; CDR3: CASSLAGQSTQYF; DNA: TGTGCCAGCAGCTTAGCGGGCCAATCGACCCAGTACTTC
J: TRBJ1-1; V: TRBV11-2; size: many; D: NA; CDR3: CASTQGSTEAFF; DNA: TGTGCCAGCACCCAGGGTTCCACTGAAGCTTTCTTT
J: TRBJ1-2; V: TRBV20-1; size: many; D: TRBD1; CDR3: CSAKWTGPGGYTF; DNA: TGCAGTGCCAAATGGACAGGGCCTGGCGGCTACACCTTC
J: TRBJ2-1; V: TRBV10-3; size: NA; D: TRBD2; CDR3: CAISEFAGRAGFEQFF; DNA: TGTGCCATCAGTGAGTTTGCCGGGAGGGCCGGATTTGAGCAGTTCTTC
J: TRBJ1-2; V: TRBV2; size: many; D: NA; CDR3: CASRDGFNYCYTF; DNA: TGTGCCAGCAGGGACGGCTTTAACTATTGCTACACCTTC
J: TRBJ1-1; V: TRBV10-2; size: many; D: NA; CDR3: CASSEARVGTEAFF; DNA: TGCGCCAGCAGTGAAGCGAGGGTTGGAACTGAAGCTTTCTTT
J: TRBJ2-7; V: TRBV4-3; size: few; D: NA; CDR3: CASSQEYLSYEQYF; DNA: TGCGCCAGCAGCCAAGAGTACCTCTCCTACGAGCAGTACTTC
J: TRBJ2-5; V: TRBV7-2; size: many; D: NA; CDR3: CASRPYRQSQETQYF; DNA: TGTGCCAGCAGACCCTACCGACAGTCCCAAGAGACCCAGTACTTC
J: TRBJ1-2; V: TRBV30; size: NA; D: NA; CDR3: CAWSSPGLNYGYTF; DNA: TGTGCCTGGAGTTCACCCGGACTGAACTATGGCTACACCTTC
J: TRBJ1-2; V: TRBV11-2; size: NA; D: NA; CDR3: CASSPGEGGGYGYTF; DNA: TGTGCCAGCAGCCCCGGTGAAGGGGGAGGCTATGGCTACACCTTC
J: TRBJ2-7; V: TRBV18; size: NA; D: TRBD2; CDR3: CASPRGLAATYEQYF; DNA: TGTGCCAGCCCACGCGGACTAGCGGCTACCTACGAGCAGTACTTC
J: TRBJ2-1; V: TRBV7-9; size: NA; D: TRBD2; CDR3: CASSHAREGEQFF; DNA: TGTGCCAGCAGCCATGCCAGGGAGGGAGAGCAGTTCTTC
J: TRBJ2-5; V: TRBV7-4; size: few; D: TRBD1; CDR3: CASSLVGTGQETQYF; DNA: TGTGCCAGCAGCTTGGTAGGGACAGGGCAAGAGACCCAGTACTTC
J: TRBJ1-4; V: TRBV11-2; size: few; D: TRBD1; CDR3: CASSLSVGQGNEKLFF; DNA: TGTGCCAGCAGCTTATCCGTGGGACAGGGAAATGAAAAACTGTTTTTT
J: TRBJ2-2; V: TRBV7-2; size: few; D: TRBD2; CDR3: CASSSLAGGRNEQFF; DNA: TGTGCCAGCAGCTCACTAGCGGGAGGCAGAAATGAGCAGTTTTTT
J: TRBJ2-2; V: TRBV7-8; size: many; D: TRBD2; CDR3: CASHSYSGRAGELFF; DNA: TGTGCCAGCCACTCTTACAGCGGGAGGGCCGGGGAGCTGTTTTTT
J: TRBJ2-2; V: TRBV13; size: NA; D: NA; CDR3: CASSTDLLSYGYTGELFF; DNA: TGTGCCAGCAGTACGGATCTACTAAGCTATGGCTACACCGGGGAGCTGTTTTTT
J: TRBJ2-1; V: TRBV12-3/TRBV12-4; size: NA; D: NA; CDR3: CASSFTENEQFF; DNA: TGTGCCAGCAGTTTTACGGAGAATGAGCAGTTCTTC
J: TRBJ2-3; V: TRBV2; size: NA; D: NA; CDR3: CASSPIRADTQYF; DNA: TGTGCCAGCAGCCCTATTAGAGCAGATACGCAGTATTTT
J: TRBJ1-5; V: TRBV6-1; size: many; D: NA; CDR3: CASSEAGYSNQPQHF; DNA: TGTGCCAGCAGTGAAGCAGGTTATAGCAATCAGCCCCAGCATTTT
J: TRBJ1-4; V: TRBV5-5; size: many; D: NA; CDR3: CASSLAGGGQDLFF; DNA: TGTGCCAGCAGCTTGGCCGGGGGGGGCCAGGATCTGTTTTTT
J: TRBJ2-7; V: TRBV7-3; size: many; D: NA; CDR3: CASSSGPEQYF; DNA: TGTGCCAGCAGCTCAGGGCCCGAGCAGTACTTC
J: TRBJ1-1; V: TRBV5-7; size: NA; D: TRBD1; CDR3: CASSPPWTGATEAFF; DNA: TGTGCCAGCAGCCCCCCCTGGACAGGCGCTACTGAAGCTTTCTTT
J: TRBJ1-5; V: TRBV7-9; size: NA; D: NA; CDR3: CASSLNSGETQHF; DNA: TGTGCCAGCAGCTTAAATAGCGGGGAGACCCAGCATTTT
J: TRBJ2-2; V: TRBV6-2/TRBV6-3; size: few; D: NA; CDR3: CASSYSEPFRLETTGELFF; DNA: TGTGCCAGCAGTTACTCGGAGCCCTTCCGACTAGAAACGACCGGGGAGCTGTTTTTT
J: TRBJ1-5; V: TRBV27; size: many; D: NA; CDR3: CASGADSSNQPQHF; DNA: TGTGCCAGCGGGGCGGATTCCAGCAATCAGCCCCAGCATTTT
J: TRBJ1-6; V: TRBV7-6; size: NA; D: TRBD1; CDR3: CASSSDPGQYNSPLHF; DNA: TGTGCCAGCAGCTCAGACCCGGGACAGTATAATTCACCCCTCCACTTT
J: TRBJ1-5; V: TRBV9; size: NA; D: TRBD1; CDR3: CASKLGTGDNQPQHF; DNA: TGTGCCAGCAAACTAGGGACAGGCGACAATCAGCCCCAGCATTTT